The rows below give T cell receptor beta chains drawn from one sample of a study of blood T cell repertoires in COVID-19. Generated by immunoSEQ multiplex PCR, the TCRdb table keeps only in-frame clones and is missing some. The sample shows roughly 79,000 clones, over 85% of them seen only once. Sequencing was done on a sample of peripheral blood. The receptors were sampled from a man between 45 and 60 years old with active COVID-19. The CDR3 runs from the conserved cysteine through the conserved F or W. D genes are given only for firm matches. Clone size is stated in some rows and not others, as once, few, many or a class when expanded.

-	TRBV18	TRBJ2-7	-	CASSPTSLHEQYF	TGTGCCAGCTCACCAACTAGCTTGCACGAGCAGTACTTC
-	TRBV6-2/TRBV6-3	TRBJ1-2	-	CASSSTTRGYTF	TGTGCCAGCAGTTCTACGACAAGGGGCTACACCTTC
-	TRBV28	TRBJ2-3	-	CASSFDPEDTQYF	TGTGCCAGCAGTTTTGATCCGGAGGATACGCAGTATTTT
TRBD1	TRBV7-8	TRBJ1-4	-	CASSEDRNEKLFF	TGTGCCAGCAGCGAGGACAGGAATGAAAAACTGTTTTTT
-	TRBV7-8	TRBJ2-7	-	CASSLAGRAVRWEYF	TGTGCCAGCAGCTTAGCGGGGCGTGCGGTTCGTTGGGAGTACTTC
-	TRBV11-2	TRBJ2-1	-	CASSLGSRDEQFF	TGTGCCAGCAGCTTGGGGAGTCGCGATGAGCAGTTCTTC
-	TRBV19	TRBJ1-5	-	CASSRGQPQHF	TGTGCCAGTAGTAGGGGCCAGCCCCAGCATTTT
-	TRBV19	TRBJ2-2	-	CASTRLAGNTGELFF	TGTGCCAGTACGCGACTGGCGGGAAACACCGGGGAGCTGTTTTTT
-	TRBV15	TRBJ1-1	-	CATSRDRDNTEAFF	TGTGCCACCAGCAGAGATCGGGATAACACTGAAGCTTTCTTT
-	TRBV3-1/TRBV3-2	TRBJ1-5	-	CASSQGAGYYSNQPQHF	TGTGCCAGCAGCCAAGGGGCGGGTTATTATAGCAATCAGCCCCAGCATTTT
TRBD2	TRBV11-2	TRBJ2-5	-	CASRPPGLASQETQYF	TGTGCCAGCAGACCTCCGGGACTAGCGTCCCAAGAGACCCAGTACTTC
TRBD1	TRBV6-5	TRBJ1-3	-	CASRDGTEAGNTIYF	TGTGCCAGCAGAGACGGGACAGAAGCTGGAAACACCATATATTTT
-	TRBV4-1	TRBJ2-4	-	CASSPIYRNLAKNIQYF	TGCGCCAGCAGCCCCATCTACAGGAACCTAGCCAAAAACATTCAGTACTTC
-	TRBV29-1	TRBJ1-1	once	CSVWSGWSTEAFF	TGCAGCGTTTGGTCGGGGTGGAGTACTGAAGCTTTCTTT
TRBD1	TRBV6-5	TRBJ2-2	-	CASRRDRGSGELFF	TGTGCCAGCAGGAGGGACAGGGGGTCCGGGGAGCTGTTTTTT
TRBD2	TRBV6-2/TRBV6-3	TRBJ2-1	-	CASSYSRIRVVGGNEQFF	TGTGCCAGCAGTTACTCGAGAATTCGAGTAGTCGGGGGGAATGAGCAGTTCTTC
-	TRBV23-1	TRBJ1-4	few	CAGGRGRKLFF	TGCGCCGGGGGCCGCGGGAGAAAACTGTTTTTT
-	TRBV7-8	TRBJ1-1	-	CASSLEERTEAFF	TGTGCCAGCAGCTTAGAGGAGAGGACTGAAGCTTTCTTT
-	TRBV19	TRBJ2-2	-	CASREGRAISLNTGELFF	TGTGCCAGTAGGGAGGGCAGGGCCATTTCGCTGAACACCGGGGAGCTGTTTTTT
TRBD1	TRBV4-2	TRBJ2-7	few	CASSQESGQISEQYF	TGTGCCAGCAGCCAAGAATCGGGACAGATATCCGAGCAGTACTTC
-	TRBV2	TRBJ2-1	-	CASSVVNEQFF	TGTGCCAGCAGTGTAGTCAATGAGCAGTTCTTC
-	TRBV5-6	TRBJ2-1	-	CASSIQAQQFF	TGTGCCAGCAGCATACAGGCCCAGCAGTTCTTC
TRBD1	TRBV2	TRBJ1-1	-	CASRSGTGDLDTEAFF	TGTGCCAGCAGGTCCGGGACAGGGGATCTGGACACTGAAGCTTTCTTT
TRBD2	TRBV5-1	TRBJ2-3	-	CASSTVGGLAGVTDTQYF	TGCGCCAGCAGCACTGTCGGAGGACTAGCGGGAGTTACAGATACGCAGTATTTT
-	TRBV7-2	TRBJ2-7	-	CASSFQQGTLNF	TGTGCCAGCAGCTTTCAACAGGGGACTCTTAACTTC
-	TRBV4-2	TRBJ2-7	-	CASSQTDKPNYEQYF	TGTGCCAGCAGCCAAACGGACAAACCTAACTACGAGCAGTACTTC
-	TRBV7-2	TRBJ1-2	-	CASSLDPGNYGYTF	TGTGCCAGCAGCTTAGATCCGGGAAACTATGGCTACACCTTC
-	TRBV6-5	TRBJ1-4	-	CASSYGGMDEKLFF	TGTGCCAGCAGTTACGGGGGGATGGATGAAAAACTGTTTTTT
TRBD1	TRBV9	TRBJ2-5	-	CASSVDGQGKETQYF	TGTGCCAGCAGCGTAGACGGACAGGGCAAAGAGACCCAGTACTTC
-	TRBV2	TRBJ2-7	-	CASSPQYEQYF	TGTGCCAGCAGCCCACAGTACGAGCAGTACTTC
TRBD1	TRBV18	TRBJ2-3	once	CASSQSTGGPADTQYF	TGTGCCAGCTCACAGAGTACAGGGGGCCCCGCAGATACGCAGTATTTT
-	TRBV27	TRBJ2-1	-	CASSLSRLSEQFF	TGTGCCAGCAGTTTATCTCGGTTATCCGAGCAGTTCTTC
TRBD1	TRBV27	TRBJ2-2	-	CASSQSGTGVTGELFF	TGTGCCAGCAGCCAATCCGGGACAGGGGTCACCGGGGAGCTGTTTTTT
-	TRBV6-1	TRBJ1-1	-	CASSEIDSTYTEAFF	TGTGCCAGCAGTGAAATTGACAGTACGTACACTGAAGCTTTCTTT
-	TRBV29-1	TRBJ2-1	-	CSVGKRSGYNEQFF	TGCAGCGTTGGTAAGCGGTCCGGCTACAATGAGCAGTTCTTC
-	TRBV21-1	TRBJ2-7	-	CASSSREGTSNGVEEQYF	TGTGCCAGCAGCTCGCGCGAGGGGACTAGTAACGGAGTCGAGGAGCAGTACTTC
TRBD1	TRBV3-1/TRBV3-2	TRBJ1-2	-	CASSQLGGQGIYGYTF	TGTGCCAGCAGCCAATTAGGGGGACAGGGGATCTATGGCTACACCTTC
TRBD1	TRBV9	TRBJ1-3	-	CASSVGTGLSGNTIYF	TGTGCCAGCAGCGTAGGGACAGGACTCTCTGGAAACACCATATATTTT
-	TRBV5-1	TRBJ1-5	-	CASSPGSGDQPQHF	TGCGCCAGCAGTCCAGGGTCAGGGGATCAGCCCCAGCATTTT
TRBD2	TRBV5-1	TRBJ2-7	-	CASSLAGRGGLHEQYF	TGCGCCAGCAGCCTGGCCGGGCGGGGGGGCCTCCACGAGCAGTACTTC
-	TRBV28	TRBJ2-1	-	CASSLGQGPYNEQFF	TGTGCCAGCAGCCTTGGCCAGGGCCCCTACAATGAGCAGTTCTTC
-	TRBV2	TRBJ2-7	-	CASASTYEQYF	TGTGCCAGCGCGAGTACCTACGAGCAGTACTTC
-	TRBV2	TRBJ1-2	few	CASGQNGYTF	TGTGCCAGCGGGCAAAATGGCTACACCTTC
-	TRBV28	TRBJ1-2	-	CASSLPGPPHNYGYTF	TGTGCCAGCAGTTTACCAGGCCCCCCGCATAATTATGGCTACACCTTC
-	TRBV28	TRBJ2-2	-	CASRTPRSYSNTGELFF	TGTGCCAGCAGGACCCCCAGGTCATACTCGAACACCGGGGAGCTGTTTTTT
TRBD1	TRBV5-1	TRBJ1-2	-	CASSSGTGANGYTF	TGCGCCAGCAGCTCGGGGACAGGGGCTAATGGCTACACCTTC
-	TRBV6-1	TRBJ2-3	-	CASSEVGQRTDTQYF	TGTGCCAGCAGTGAAGTGGGACAACGCACAGATACGCAGTATTTT
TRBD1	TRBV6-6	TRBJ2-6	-	CASRTGTGTGANVLTF	TGTGCCAGCAGAACCGGGACAGGGACTGGGGCCAACGTCCTGACTTTC
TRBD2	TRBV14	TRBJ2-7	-	CASSQEGTSEYF	TGTGCCAGCAGCCAAGAAGGTACTAGCGAGTACTTC
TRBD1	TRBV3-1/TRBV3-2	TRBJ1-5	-	CASSAGQGIQPQHF	TGTGCCAGCAGTGCGGGACAGGGGATACAGCCCCAGCATTTT
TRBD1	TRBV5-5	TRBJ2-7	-	CASSFTGDYEQYF	TGTGCCAGCAGCTTCACAGGGGACTACGAGCAGTACTTC